This T cell receptor beta chain was sequenced during a study of response to subunit inactivated influenza vaccine. A single record per CDR3 protein comes from TCRdb applying MiXCR to the RT-PCR reads. The sample consists of about 570,000 distinct CDR3 sequences, about 11% of them appearing once. This clonotype was counted only a few times. The CDR3 spans 14 residues. Trimming left V 2 bases short and J 5 bases short, with 13 bases between. CDR1 SGHVS and CDR2 FQNEAQ come from the germline V gene. These same records also appear under a second study, on T cells expressing NK-cell markers. That work states: UMIs were included in TCR beta cDNA generated by 5'RACE template switching. Seven of the eight sequenced donors were classified as HCMV-seropositive, and one was classified as seronegative. Several experiments employed an anti-gamma-delta TCR antibody to confine sorting to alpha-beta TCR T cells. For six donors, the dominant NKG2C+ clonotypes made up roughly 1.0-8% of their CD8+ T cells. Leadership of the CD3+CD56-NKG2C+ fraction also belonged to these clonotypes in a handful of donors.

The genes are TRBV7-8 and TRBJ2-7; a weak D match, TRBD1 (6 bases). The TCR sequence derives from a man in his fifties who received an inactivated influenza vaccine. The starting material was PBMCs from blood, obtained on the day of vaccination. As DNA, the CDR3 is TGTGCCAGCAGCTTAATGGGGACATTCGACGAGCAGTACTTC. Translation: CASSLMGTFDEQYF.